This T cell receptor (beta chain) was recorded in a study of blood T cell repertoires in COVID-19. Study summary: Researchers got acute and convalescent COVID-19 samples from the United States, Italy and Spain. PBMCs, B-cell-depleted T cells, or T cells provided the cDNA or gDNA that made up the material.

V shed 6 bases and J shed 6 bases, with 14 bases lying between them. Per the germline V gene, CDR1 is MNHEY and CDR2 is SMNVEV (reference sequence). The length of the CDR3 is 13 residues. Authors' data handling: Estimation of nucleated cell counts relied on the amplification of reference gene primers. Sequencing used immunoSEQ multiplex PCR; TCRdb keeps in-frame clones, though not all of them. That table furnishes V, J and clone size, whereas the DNA furnished D and trimming. The data contain nearly 85,000 clones, around 83% of them seen just once; the ten biggest clones take up 15% to 20%. This TCR was recovered from a woman in her fifties or sixties with acute or convalescent COVID-19. The chain is built from TRBV27 and TRBJ1-1, with D tentatively TRBD1 (6 bases). The sample consisted of peripheral blood. This CDR3 reads CASRSGDKAEAFF. For the CDR3, the DNA is TGTGCCAGCAGATCAGGGGATAAGGCTGAAGCTTTCTTT.